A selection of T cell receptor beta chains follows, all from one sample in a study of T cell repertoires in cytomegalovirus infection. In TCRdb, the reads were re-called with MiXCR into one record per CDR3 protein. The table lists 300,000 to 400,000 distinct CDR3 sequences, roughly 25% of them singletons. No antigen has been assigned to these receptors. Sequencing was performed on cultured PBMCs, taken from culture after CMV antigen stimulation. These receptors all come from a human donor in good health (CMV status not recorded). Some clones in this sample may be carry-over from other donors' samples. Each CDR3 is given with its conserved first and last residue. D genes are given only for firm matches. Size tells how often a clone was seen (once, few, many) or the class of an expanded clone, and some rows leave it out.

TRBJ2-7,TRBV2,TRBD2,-,TGTGCCAGCCGGGCCTCGACTAGCGCTTTAAGCTCCTACGAGCAGTACTTC,CASRASTSALSSYEQYF
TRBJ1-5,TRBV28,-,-,TGTGCCAGCAGTTTTACCCTCTCTTACAATCAGCCCCAGCATTTT,CASSFTLSYNQPQHF
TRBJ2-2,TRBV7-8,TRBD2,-,TGTGCCAGCAGCTTAGCGCGTTTCTGGGGCGGGAGGAACACCGGGGAGCTGTTTTTT,CASSLARFWGGRNTGELFF
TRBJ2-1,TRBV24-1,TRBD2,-,TGTGCCACCAGTATCCGCGGGAGCCAAAATGAGCAGTTCTTC,CATSIRGSQNEQFF
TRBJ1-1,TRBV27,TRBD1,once,TGTGCCAGCAGTCCCGGACAGGGTGAGATGAACACTGAAGCTTTCTTT,CASSPGQGEMNTEAFF
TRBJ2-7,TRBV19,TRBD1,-,TGTGCCAGTAGTCCCCCCCAGACAGGGGGCGCTTACGAGCAGTACTTC,CASSPPQTGGAYEQYF
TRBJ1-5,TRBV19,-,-,TGTGCCAGTAGTATAGAAGGGCAGCCCCAGCATTTT,CASSIEGQPQHF
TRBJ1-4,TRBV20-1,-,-,TGCAGTGCTAGCTCTCCAGGGGAAAAACTGTTTTTT,CSASSPGEKLFF
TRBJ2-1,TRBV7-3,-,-,TGTGCCAGCAGCCAGCGGGACAGCTCATACAATGAGCAGTTCTTC,CASSQRDSSYNEQFF
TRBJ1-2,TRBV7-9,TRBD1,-,TGTGCCAGCACCGACGGGACAGGGGGCTCCCCCAATGGCTACACCTTC,CASTDGTGGSPNGYTF
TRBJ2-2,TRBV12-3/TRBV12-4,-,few,TGTGCCAGCAGTTTACGACTTAACACCGGGGAGCTGTTTTTT,CASSLRLNTGELFF
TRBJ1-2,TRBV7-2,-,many,TGTGCCAGCAGCCTAGCCTATGGCTACACCTTC,CASSLAYGYTF
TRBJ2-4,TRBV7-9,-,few,TGTGCCAGCAGCCCCGGCGGTTCCAAAAACATTCAGTACTTC,CASSPGGSKNIQYF
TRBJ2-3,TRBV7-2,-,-,TGTGCCAGCAGCTTAGAATCTCGGGGCACAGATACGCAGTATTTT,CASSLESRGTDTQYF
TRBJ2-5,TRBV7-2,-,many,TGTGCCAGCAGCTTGAGGGGTCAGGAGACCCAGTACTTC,CASSLRGQETQYF
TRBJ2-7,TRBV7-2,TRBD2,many,TGTGCCAGCAGCCTCGAACTAGCGGGATTCAACGAGCAGTACTTC,CASSLELAGFNEQYF
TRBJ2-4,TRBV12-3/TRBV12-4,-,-,TGTGCCAGCAAGAATTTGAACATTCAGTACTTC,CASKNLNIQYF
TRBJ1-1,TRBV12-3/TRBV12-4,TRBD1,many,TGTGCCAGCATAGGGGGCAGCGGAGGGAACACTGAAGCTTTCTTT,CASIGGSGGNTEAFF
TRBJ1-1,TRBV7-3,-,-,TGTGCCAGCAGCTTCCACAACACTGAAGCTTTCTTT,CASSFHNTEAFF